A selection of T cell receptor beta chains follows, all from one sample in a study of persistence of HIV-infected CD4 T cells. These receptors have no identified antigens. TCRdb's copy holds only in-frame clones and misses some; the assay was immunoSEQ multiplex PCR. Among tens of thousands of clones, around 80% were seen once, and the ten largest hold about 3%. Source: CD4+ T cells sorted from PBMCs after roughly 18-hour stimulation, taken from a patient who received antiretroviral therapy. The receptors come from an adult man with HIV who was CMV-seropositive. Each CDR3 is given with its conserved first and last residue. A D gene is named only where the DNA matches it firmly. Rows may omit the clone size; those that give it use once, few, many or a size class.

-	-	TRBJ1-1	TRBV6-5	CASSRGRNTEAFF	TGTGCCAGCAGCAGGGGTCGGAACACTGAAGCTTTCTTT
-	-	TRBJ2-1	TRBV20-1	CSASSYYNEQFF	TGCAGTGCTAGTTCCTACTACAATGAGCAGTTCTTC
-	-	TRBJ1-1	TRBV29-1	CSVERSEAFF	TGCAGCGTTGAAAGAAGTGAAGCTTTCTTT
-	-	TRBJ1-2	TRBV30	CAWSVNAIYGYTF	TGTGCCTGGAGTGTCAACGCCATCTATGGCTACACCTTC
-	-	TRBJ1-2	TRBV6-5	CASSRTEKSGYTF	TGTGCCAGCAGCCGGACCGAAAAGAGTGGCTACACCTTC
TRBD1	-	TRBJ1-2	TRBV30	CAWRVARGRLLYGYTF	TGTGCCTGGAGGGTAGCCAGGGGGCGCCTATTATATGGCTACACCTTC
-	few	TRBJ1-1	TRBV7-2	CASSYREATEAFF	TGTGCCAGCAGCTACCGCGAAGCCACTGAAGCTTTCTTT
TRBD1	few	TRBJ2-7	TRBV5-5	CASSFRDSTSTYEQYF	TGTGCCAGCAGCTTCCGGGACAGTACGTCGACCTACGAGCAGTACTTC
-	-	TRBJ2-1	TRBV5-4	CASSLVTNDEQFF	TGTGCCAGCAGCTTGGTCACTAACGATGAGCAGTTCTTC
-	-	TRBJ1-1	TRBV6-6	CASSYSGESTEAFF	TGTGCCAGCAGTTACTCCGGGGAGTCAACTGAAGCTTTCTTT
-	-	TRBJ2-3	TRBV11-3	CASSLGVTGSTDTQYF	TGTGCCAGCAGCTTAGGGGTAACAGGGAGTACAGATACGCAGTATTTT
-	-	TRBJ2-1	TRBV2	CASLTRLSYNEQFF	TGTGCCAGTCTGACTAGGCTATCCTACAATGAGCAGTTCTTC
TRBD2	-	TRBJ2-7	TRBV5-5	CASSLIAGGLNEQYF	TGTGCCAGCAGCCTAATAGCGGGAGGGCTCAACGAGCAGTACTTC
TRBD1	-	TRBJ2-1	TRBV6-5	CASRRTGTSYNEQFF	TGTGCCAGCCGCCGGACAGGGACGTCCTACAATGAGCAGTTCTTC
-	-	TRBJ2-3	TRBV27	CASRAGATDTQYF	TGTGCCAGCAGGGCGGGGGCCACAGATACGCAGTATTTT
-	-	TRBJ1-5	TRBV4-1	CASSSNQPQHF	TGCGCCAGCAGCAGCAATCAGCCCCAGCATTTT
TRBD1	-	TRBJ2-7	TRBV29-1	CSVAGTGSSYEQYF	TGCAGCGTTGCAGGGACAGGGTCCTCCTACGAGCAGTACTTC
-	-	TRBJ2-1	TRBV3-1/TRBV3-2	CASSQGPGVPYNEQFF	TGTGCCAGCAGCCAAGGGCCAGGGGTCCCCTACAATGAGCAGTTCTTC
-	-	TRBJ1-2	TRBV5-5	CASSARQVRDGYTF	TGTGCCAGCAGCGCAAGACAGGTACGGGATGGCTACACCTTC
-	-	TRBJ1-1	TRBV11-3	CASSINSRTEAFF	TGTGCCAGCAGCATAAACAGTCGCACTGAAGCTTTCTTT
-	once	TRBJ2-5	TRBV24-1	CATSDPGPEGRETQYF	TGTGCCACCAGTGACCCGGGCCCCGAGGGACGAGAGACCCAGTACTTC
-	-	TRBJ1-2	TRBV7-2	CASSLETVNYGYTF	TGTGCCAGCAGCTTGGAGACAGTTAACTATGGCTACACCTTC
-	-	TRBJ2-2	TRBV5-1	CASSLRLQGAGELFF	TGCGCCAGCAGCTTGAGGCTCCAGGGAGCCGGGGAGCTGTTTTTT
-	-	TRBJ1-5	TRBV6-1	CASSGSVAVSNQPQHF	TGTGCCAGCAGTGGTAGTGTAGCGGTTAGCAATCAGCCCCAGCATTTT
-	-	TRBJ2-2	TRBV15	CATSRDLAGFLLNTGELFF	TGTGCCACCAGCAGAGATCTGGCAGGGTTCCTTCTGAACACCGGGGAGCTGTTTTTT
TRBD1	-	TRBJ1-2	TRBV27	CASRKSGQANSGYTF	TGTGCCAGCAGAAAGTCAGGACAGGCCAATAGCGGCTACACCTTC
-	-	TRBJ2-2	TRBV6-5	CASSYYRVDTGELFF	TGTGCCAGCAGTTACTACAGGGTGGACACCGGGGAGCTGTTTTTT
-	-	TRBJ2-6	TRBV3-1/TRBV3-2	CASSLRGAGANVLTF	TGTGCCAGCAGCCTAAGGGGAGCTGGGGCCAACGTCCTGACTTTC
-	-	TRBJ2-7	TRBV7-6	CASSTRGGGGSYEQYF	TGTGCCAGCAGCACCCGGGGAGGGGGTGGCTCCTACGAGCAGTACTTC
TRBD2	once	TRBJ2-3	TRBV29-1	CSVSTSGRYTQYF	TGCAGCGTTTCGACTAGCGGGAGATATACGCAGTATTTT
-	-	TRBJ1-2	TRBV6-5	CASTEDRPPYGYTF	TGTGCCAGCACCGAAGACAGGCCACCCTATGGCTACACCTTC